What follows are 28 T cell receptor beta chains derived from one specimen sequenced in a study of tumor-infiltrating lymphocytes in localized non-small cell lung cancer. Repertoires were generated with immunoSEQ multiplex PCR, while TCRdb's copy carries only in-frame clones and drops some. The data contain tens of thousands of clones, about two thirds of them singletons. Sequences were obtained from lung tumor tissue. These TCRs come from a human donor with non-small cell lung cancer.

This clone was seen only once. This chain uses TRBV9 with TRBJ1-5, with D hard to call. CDR3 length equals 13 residues. Germline V CDR1 and CDR2: SGDLS, YYNGEE. V lost 4 bases to trimming and J lost 6 bases, with 11 bases between them. The DNA of the CDR3 is TGTGCCAGCAGCCCCGGTTTTGCTCAGCCCCAGCATTTT. Protein sequence: CASSPGFAQPQHF.

This chain uses TRBV5-5 with TRBJ1-2; a weak D match, TRBD1 (6 bases). Between the trimmed V and J ends, which lost 4 bases and 8 bases, there was a span of 12 bases. Germline V CDR1 and CDR2: SGHKS, YYEKEE (reference sequence). The CDR3 contains 12 residues. In DNA, the CDR3 is TGTGCCAGCAGCCCCCAGGGACAAGGCTACACCTTC. This gives the protein CASSPQGQGYTF.

This chain uses TRBV2 with TRBJ2-1; TRBD2 might be the D (6 bases). The V and J ends lost 8 bases and 7 bases respectively, with 9 bases between them. This CDR3 comprises 11 residues. Germline V CDR1 and CDR2: SNHLY, FYNNEI. This CDR3 reads CASDGGNEQFF. The CDR3 nucleotides are TGTGCCAGCGATGGGGGGAATGAGCAGTTCTTC.

The V gene is TRBV5-6, the J gene TRBJ2-7; 11 bases agree with TRBD1. The germline V gene has CDR1 SGHDT and CDR2 YYEEEE. The CDR3 sequence is 16 residues long. The trim removed 2 bases at V and 0 bases at J, leaving 4 bases unmatched. As DNA, the CDR3 is TGTGCCAGCAGCTTTGCCGGGACAGGGGGCTCCTACGAGCAGTACTTC. It is translated as CASSFAGTGGSYEQYF.

The chain combines TRBV7-2 with TRBJ1-2; 7 bases match TRBD1. V trimming: 5 bases; J trimming: 6 bases; junction bases outside the gene matches: 9. Germline CDR1 and CDR2: SGHTA and FQGNSA. The CDR3 loop spans 14 amino acids. CDR3 sequence: CASSQGTAWNGYTF. As DNA, the CDR3 is TGTGCCAGCAGCCAGGGGACAGCTTGGAATGGCTACACCTTC. Variable domain in full (rest from reference TRBV7-2 and TRBJ1-2): GAGVSQSPSNKVTEKGKDVELRCDPISGHTALYWYRQSLGQGLEFLIYFQGNSAPDKSGLPSDRFSAERTGGSVSTLTIQRTQQEDSAVYLCASSQGTAWNGYTFGSGTRLTVV.

This chain joins TRBV5-4 and TRBJ1-1; D remains ambiguous. This CDR3 is built from 13 residues. Germline CDR1 is SGHNT and CDR2 is YYREEE (reference sequence). The V and J ends lost 3 bases and 0 bases respectively, with 6 bases between them. The CDR3 coding sequence is TGTGCCAGCAGCTACGATTTGAACACTGAAGCTTTCTTT. Protein sequence: CASSYDLNTEAFF.

The genes are TRBV6-5 and TRBJ1-2; the D gene is possibly TRBD1 (6 bases). V lost 6 bases to trimming and J lost 3 bases, with 17 bases between them. This CDR3 has 15 residues. Germline V CDR1 and CDR2: MNHEY, SVGAGI. The DNA of the CDR3 is TGTGCCAGCAGCCAAACGGGGGGCAGATACTATGGCTACACCTTC. This encodes CASSQTGGRYYGYTF.

This chain uses TRBV6-6 with TRBJ2-7; D possibly corresponds to TRBD1 (5 bases). CDR3 size: 14 residues. The V gene lost 0 bases and the J gene lost 3 bases, with 9 bases spanning the gap. Germline CDR1 reads MNHNY; CDR2 reads SVGAGI (reference sequence). In DNA form, the CDR3 reads TGTGCCAGCAGTTACTCGCAGGGCCTCTACGAGCAGTACTTC. Translated, it gives CASSYSQGLYEQYF.

The chain combines TRBV10-2 with TRBJ1-1, with 12 bases matching TRBD1. The trim removed 5 bases at V and 4 bases at J, leaving 11 bases unmatched. The CDR3 is 17 residues long. Germline V gene lookup returns CDR1 WSHSY and CDR2 SAAADI. The CDR3 sequence is CASSPRDRGRGSTEAFF. CDR3 DNA sequence: TGCGCCAGCAGTCCCCGGGACAGGGGGCGCGGAAGCACTGAAGCTTTCTTT.

J is TRBJ2-5 and V is TRBV5-6; maybe TRBD1 (6 bases). V was trimmed by 10 bases and J by 1 base, leaving 14 bases between them. Germline V gene lookup returns CDR1 SGHDT and CDR2 YYEEEE. The CDR3 runs to 13 residues. CDR3 sequence: CASSQGPQETQYF. CDR3 sequence (DNA): TGTGCCTCCTCGCAGGGGCCCCAAGAGACCCAGTACTTC.

The rearrangement joins TRBV2 to TRBJ2-1; D is ambiguous. V was trimmed by 5 bases and J by 0 bases, leaving 11 bases between them. This CDR3 spans 15 amino acids. Germline CDR1 and CDR2: SNHLY and FYNNEI. The CDR3 DNA reads TGTGCCAGCAGTCCCCTTAGCCGCTCCTACAATGAGCAGTTCTTC. Translation: CASSPLSRSYNEQFF.

As regards this clone: The junction departs from the called germline gene at one end, perhaps through a read error. The chain uses TRBV5-1 and TRBJ1-3; D is uncertain. CDR3 length: 15 residues. The V gene's germline CDR1 is SGHRS and CDR2 YFSETQ. DNA of the CDR3: TGCGCCAGCAGGTTGGGATACACATCTGGAAACACCATATATTTT. It is translated as CASRLGYTSGNTIYF.

CDR3 protein: CATGRPHLTGELFF. As DNA, the CDR3 is TGTGCCACTGGGAGGCCGCATCTCACCGGGGAGCTGTTTTTT. The chain links TRBV27 to TRBJ2-2; a possible D gene is TRBD2 (6 bases). The CDR3 runs 14 residues. Trimming shortened V by 10 bases and J by 4 bases, and 16 bases separated the two germline ends. Germline V gene data show CDR1 as MNHEY and CDR2 as SMNVEV (reference sequence).

J is TRBJ1-1 and V is TRBV29-1; 10 bases agree with TRBD1. The CDR3 has 14 residues. The V segment lost 6 bases and the J segment 0 bases; nucleotides outside the gene matches: 4. From germline, CDR1 is SQVTM and CDR2 ANQGSEA. The CDR3 DNA is TGCAGCGTCCTGACAGGGGGCATGAACACTGAAGCTTTCTTT. This sequence encodes CSVLTGGMNTEAFF.

The V call is TRBV5-1, the J call TRBJ2-7, with D possibly being TRBD2 (5 bases). The CDR3 length is 15 residues. V lost 4 bases, J lost 6 bases, and 20 bases lay in between. Germline V gene data show CDR1 as SGHRS and CDR2 as YFSETQ. CDR3 region: CASSHTPGPTSEQYF. The CDR3 DNA reads as TGCGCCAGCAGCCATACTCCCGGGCCCACTAGCGAGCAGTACTTC.

The rearrangement links TRBV25-1 to TRBJ1-5, with a weak D call TRBD1 (5 bases). This CDR3 comprises 13 residues. Trimming pared 7 bases from V and 5 bases from J, leaving 12 bases between. Germline assignment: CDR1 MGHDK and CDR2 SYGVNS. The CDR3 sequence: CASTSGWDQPQHF. In DNA, the CDR3 is TGTGCCAGCACCTCAGGGTGGGATCAGCCCCAGCATTTT.

V and J are TRBV7-2 and TRBJ2-5; D uncertain. V gave up 3 bases and J gave up 5 bases, with 10 bases separating them. Per the germline V gene, CDR1 is SGHTA and CDR2 is FQGNSA. The CDR3 runs 13 residues. CDR3 amino acids: CASSLVVTETQYF. The CDR3 nucleotides read TGTGCCAGCAGCTTGGTCGTAACGGAGACCCAGTACTTC.

The V gene is TRBV5-6, the J gene TRBJ1-6; a weak D match, TRBD1 (5 bases). Trimming pared 3 bases from V and 0 bases from J, leaving 16 bases between. CDR1 is SGHDT and CDR2 is YYEEEE in the germline V gene. The CDR3 length is 18 residues. CDR3 in amino acids: CASSSTSRGSSYNSPLHF. CDR3 bases: TGTGCCAGCAGCTCAACCTCTCGGGGCAGCTCCTATAATTCACCCCTCCACTTT.

V is TRBV10-2 and J is TRBJ2-7, with 8 positions matching TRBD2. Looked up from germline, CDR1 is WSHSY and CDR2 is SAAADI. CDR3 length equals 14 residues. V lost 6 bases and J lost 2; bases outside the gene matches: 6. The CDR3 DNA reads as TGCGCCAGCAGACCGGTCGGGGGGGCCTACGAGCAGTACTTC. Its translation: CASRPVGGAYEQYF.

The J gene is TRBJ2-2, the V gene TRBV5-1, with D perhaps TRBD1 (6 bases). Looked up from germline, CDR1 is SGHRS and CDR2 is YFSETQ. Deletions cut 1 base from V and 1 base from J, with 11 bases between. The CDR3 runs 16 residues. CDR3 in DNA: TGCGCCAGCAGCTTGAATGGGGGCCTGAACACCGGGGAGCTGTTTTTT. As protein: CASSLNGGLNTGELFF.

The rearrangement uses TRBV6-5 and TRBJ2-2; 12 nucleotides line up with TRBD2. The ends lost 2 bases at V and 7 bases at J; junction bases unmatched: 2. Germline V gives CDR1 MNHEY, CDR2 SVGAGI. The CDR3 consists of 15 residues. The CDR3 coding sequence is TGTGCCAGCAGTTACCTGGGACTAGCGGGCGGGGAGCTGTTTTTT. The encoded protein is CASSYLGLAGGELFF.

V usage is TRBV29-1 and J usage is TRBJ1-1; D not resolved. The germline gives CDR1 SQVTM, CDR2 ANQGSEA. The CDR3 consists of 14 residues. With 4 bases removed from V and 0 bases from J, the gap between germline ends came to 12 bases. CDR3 DNA: TGCAGCGTTGTAGTACGGCAGATGAACACTGAAGCTTTCTTT. Translated, it gives CSVVVRQMNTEAFF.

This clone occurred once. This chain links TRBV2 with TRBJ1-1; the D is unclear. Trimming shortened V by 7 bases and J by 5 bases, and 8 bases separated the two germline ends. The CDR3 is 11 residues long. Germline V lookup: CDR1 SNHLY, CDR2 FYNNEI. CDR3 protein: CASIGSTEAFF. The CDR3, as DNA: TGTGCCAGCATCGGGAGTACTGAAGCTTTCTTT.

The J gene is TRBJ1-6, the V gene TRBV19; D remains unclear. V was trimmed by 3 bases and J by 11 bases, leaving 11 bases between them. The CDR3 length is 13 residues. The V gene's germline CDR1 is LNHDA and CDR2 SQIVND (reference sequence). This CDR3 reads CASSMTDGTPLHF. For the CDR3, the DNA is TGTGCCAGTAGTATGACGGACGGGACACCCCTCCACTTT.

The chain is built from TRBV14 and TRBJ2-2; 14 bases line up with TRBD2. Trimming cost V 4 bases and J 5 bases; bases outside gene matches: 6. This CDR3 contains 17 residues. Per the germline V gene, CDR1 is SGHDN and CDR2 is FVKESK. The CDR3 loop is CASSLRTSGGRTGELFF. As DNA, the CDR3 is TGTGCCAGCAGCCTACGGACTAGCGGGGGGAGAACCGGGGAGCTGTTTTTT.

V is TRBV4-3 and J is TRBJ2-3; no firm D call. The CDR3 extends over 16 amino acids. Between the trimmed V and J ends, which lost 4 bases and 0 bases, there was a span of 14 bases. Per germline, CDR1 LGHNA and CDR2 YSLEER. CDR3 amino acids: CASSPLEISSTDTQYF. CDR3 bases: TGCGCCAGCAGCCCTCTAGAGATCAGTAGCACAGATACGCAGTATTTT.

Details on this clone: Mismatch with germline at one junction end may stem from a read error. The chain is built from TRBV7-2 and TRBJ2-7, with 9 bases identical to TRBD2. CDR1 and CDR2 from the germline V gene are SGHTA and FQGNSA. This CDR3 comprises 15 residues. The CDR3 region is CASSVAPLAGYEQYF. CDR3 bases: TGTGCCAGCAGCGTAGCCCCTCTAGCGGGGTACGAGCAGTACTTC.

CDR3 protein: CASSPRLAGGATDGWFF. CDR3 in DNA: TGTGCCAGCAGCCCAAGACTAGCGGGGGGGGCGACCGATGGGTGGTTCTTC. The chain uses TRBV5-4 and TRBJ2-1; 14 bases are a match to TRBD2. Per germline, CDR1 SGHNT and CDR2 YYREEE (reference sequence). This CDR3 region has 17 residues. Trimming cost V 4 bases and J 15 bases; bases outside gene matches: 18. The variable domain in full, with the rest retrieved from reference TRBV5-4 and TRBJ2-1, is ETGVTQSPTHLIKTRGQQVTLRCSSQSGHNTVSWYQQALGQGPQFIFQYYREEENGRGNFPPRFSGLQFPNYSSELNVNALELDDSALYLCASSPRLAGGATDGWFFGPGTRLTVL.